This TCR beta chain was sequenced during a study of CD8+CD57+ T cells in acquired aplastic anemia. Across the whole study: Mean yield of DNA from sorted CD4+ and CD8+ cells was roughly 3.4 ug. Healthy donors gave approximately 10 million reads on average for CD4+ cells.

A note on this clonotype: The antigen remains undetermined.

Study-wide points: There were over 25 CD8+ CDR3 sequences that occurred in both patients and controls. Patients versus controls showed no significant CD8+ Simpson's diversity difference.

It was genomic DNA that served as the template for profiling TCR beta VDJ and CDR3. TCRdb ran MiXCR on the reads and lists one entry per CDR3 protein. The repertoire has hundreds of thousands of distinct CDR3 sequences, under 80% of them found once; the top ten carry around 4%. The receptor's source is a human donor in good health, serving as a control. Source material: sorted CD4+, CD8+, or CD8+CD57+ T cells (not recorded which) from PBMCs.

CDR3 nucleotides: TGTGCCAGCAGCTATCACACCGGGGAGCTGTTTTTT. Its protein is CASSYHTGELFF. The genes are TRBV5-4 and TRBJ2-2; no clear D gene. With 3 bases removed from V and 3 bases from J, the gap between germline ends came to 3 bases. Germline V gives CDR1 SGHNT, CDR2 YYREEE (reference sequence). CDR3 length equals 12 residues.